Presented here are 24 T cell receptor beta chains from one specimen sequenced in a study of siplizumab effects on memory and regulatory T cells. Sequencing was performed with immunoSEQ multiplex PCR; in TCRdb, only in-frame clones are kept and a portion is missing. Among approximately 92,000 clones, just under 95% were seen once, and the ten largest hold 1% to 1.5%. Specimen: non-Treg CD4+ T cells sorted from blood. The receptors were sampled from a human donor in good health.

In DNA, the CDR3 is TGTGCCACCAGCAGAGCGACTTTCCCCTACGAGCAGTACTTC. Translated: CATSRATFPYEQYF. The chain joins TRBV15 to TRBJ2-7; D unresolved. CDR3 length: 14 residues. Germline CDR1 is LNHNV and CDR2 is YYDKDF (reference sequence). The V gene lost 1 base and the J gene lost 2 bases, with 9 bases spanning the gap.

This sequence joins TRBV5-4 and TRBJ1-2; D perhaps matches TRBD1 (6 bases). Trimming cost V 5 bases and J 2 bases, with 13 bases left between them. The CDR3 is made up of 14 amino acids. CDR1 is SGHNT, CDR2 YYREEE, per germline (reference sequence). CDR3 nucleotides: TGTGCCAGCAGTACGGACAGAACCAACTATGGCTACACCTTC. Residues: CASSTDRTNYGYTF.

V and J are TRBV30 and TRBJ1-1; 10 nucleotides align to TRBD1. After removal of 3 bases from V and 5 bases from J, the junction contained 3 bases not matched to a gene. This CDR3 is built from 13 residues. Germline values: CDR1 GTSNPN, CDR2 SVGIG (reference sequence). The CDR3 is CAWRGQGTTEAFF. The DNA of the CDR3 is TGTGCCTGGAGGGGACAGGGGACGACTGAAGCTTTCTTT.

The genes are TRBV27 and TRBJ2-1; TRBD1 matches 7 bases. Germline assignment: CDR1 MNHEY and CDR2 SMNVEV (reference sequence). This CDR3 has 20 residues. After removal of 7 bases from V and 4 bases from J, the junction contained 25 bases not matched to a gene. The CDR3 is CASTGGRGGGSSYLYNEQFF. The CDR3 DNA follows: TGTGCCAGCACTGGGGGTAGAGGGGGCGGTTCATCTTACTTGTACAATGAGCAGTTCTTC.

CDR3 amino acids: CASSPMVSGNSYEQYF. The CDR3 DNA reads as TGTGCCAGTAGCCCTATGGTTAGCGGGAACAGCTACGAGCAGTACTTC. The chain links TRBV19 to TRBJ2-7, with 8 bases that match TRBD2. Germline V CDR1 and CDR2: LNHDA, SQIVND (reference sequence). The CDR3 consists of 16 residues. The V and J ends lost 6 bases and 3 bases, in that order; junction bases with no gene match: 13.

This clone was counted once. The genes are TRBV29-1 and TRBJ2-5; 11 bases fit TRBD1. Germline CDR1 and CDR2: SQVTM and ANQGSEA. J gave up 3 bases and V 4 bases, and 1 base lay outside the gene matches. The CDR3 runs to 13 residues. The CDR3 here is CSVVGQGEETQYF. DNA for the CDR3: TGCAGCGTTGTGGGACAGGGGGAAGAGACCCAGTACTTC.

This clone was picked up a small number of times. The rearrangement joins TRBV6-5 to TRBJ1-5; D is uncertain. Germline V gives CDR1 MNHEY, CDR2 SVGAGI. This CDR3 has 16 amino acids. V was clipped by 0 bases and J by 7 bases, with 16 bases between them. CDR3 nucleotides: TGTGCCAGCAGTTACTCGATTCCCGGGAGTGGGCAGCCCCAGCATTTT. Protein product: CASSYSIPGSGQPQHF.

The chain is built from TRBV5-5 and TRBJ2-3; D ambiguous. Trimming removed 4 bases from V and 6 bases from J, with 9 bases in between. This CDR3 contains 12 residues. Germline CDR1 SGHKS, CDR2 YYEKEE (reference sequence). The CDR3 loop is CASSRDSDTQYF. The CDR3 DNA reads TGTGCCAGCAGCCGTGATTCGGATACGCAGTATTTT. Based on the CDR3 plus reference TRBV5-5 and TRBJ2-3, the full variable domain is DAGVTQSPTHLIKTRGQQVTLRCSPISGHKSVSWYQQVLGQGPQFIFQYYEKEERGRGNFPDRFSARQFPNYSSELNVNALLLGDSALYLCASSRDSDTQYFGPGTRLTVL.

The genes are TRBV5-1 and TRBJ1-1, with D perhaps matching TRBD1 (6 bases). The germline V gene has CDR1 SGHRS and CDR2 YFSETQ. This CDR3 spans 14 amino acids. V was cut by 3 bases and J by 5 bases, with 14 bases left in between. As DNA, the CDR3 is TGCGCCAGCAGCTCAACAGGGTTTGGGACTGAAGCTTTCTTT. Translating it yields CASSSTGFGTEAFF.

This chain connects TRBV11-3 to TRBJ2-1; 7 nucleotides line up with TRBD2. The CDR3 is 15 residues long. V lost 3 bases and J lost 8; bases outside the gene matches: 10. The germline V gene has CDR1 SGHNT and CDR2 YENEEA. The CDR3 is CASSFESGNNHEQFF. CDR3 DNA: TGTGCCAGCAGCTTTGAGAGCGGGAATAACCATGAGCAGTTCTTC.

This chain links TRBV14 with TRBJ1-1, with D possibly TRBD1 on 5 matching bases. Trimming removed 4 bases from V and 5 bases from J, with 14 bases in between. This CDR3 contains 14 residues. Per the germline V gene, CDR1 is SGHDN and CDR2 is FVKESK. The DNA of the CDR3 is TGTGCCAGCAGCCCCCGCCCCGGGGGAACTGAAGCTTTCTTT. Translating gives CASSPRPGGTEAFF.

This clone was counted a single time. The chain couples TRBV19 to TRBJ2-7; weak D call: TRBD2 (6 bases). The CDR3 is 16 amino acids. The ends were cut back, 4 bases at V and 2 bases at J, with 18 bases in the middle. The V gene's germline CDR1 is LNHDA and CDR2 SQIVND (reference sequence). Written as DNA, the CDR3 is TGTGCCAGTAGTACCTCCCGGCGGGGCTCCCCCTACGAGCAGTACTTC. This gives the protein CASSTSRRGSPYEQYF.

The rearrangement uses TRBV10-3 and TRBJ1-2, with 7 bases fitting TRBD1. The CDR3 sequence is 15 residues long. Germline V gene lookup returns CDR1 ENHRY and CDR2 SYGVKD. The V gene end was trimmed by 4 bases and the J gene end by 4 bases; junction bases not matched to a gene: 9. The chain's CDR3 is CAISGRYRGGYGYTF. As DNA, the CDR3 is TGTGCCATCAGTGGCAGATACAGGGGAGGCTATGGCTACACCTTC.

V and J are TRBV10-2 and TRBJ1-1; perhaps TRBD1 as D (5 bases). The germline V gene encodes CDR1 WSHSY and CDR2 SAAADI. Trimming shortened V by 3 bases and J by 1 base, and 6 bases separated the two germline ends. The CDR3 is 13 amino acids. Here the CDR3 reads CASSERGNTEAFF. The CDR3 bases are TGCGCCAGCAGTGAAAGGGGGAACACTGAAGCTTTCTTT.

Regarding this clone: The junction and the germline gene differ at one end; a read error may be behind it. Other DNA sequences in the sample encode the same CDR3. The chain uses TRBV2 and TRBJ2-5; TRBD2 agrees at 7 bases. The CDR3 runs to 13 residues. CDR1 and CDR2 from the germline V gene are SNHLY and FYNNEI. The CDR3 DNA sequence: TGTGCCAGCAGAAGGGACTACCAAGAGACTCAGTACTTC. Amino acid sequence: CASRRDYQETQYF.

This rearrangement joins TRBV29-1 to TRBJ1-1; 7 bases line up with TRBD1. J was trimmed by 3 bases and V by 6 bases; bases with no gene match: 22. The CDR3 covers 18 residues. Per the germline V gene, CDR1 is SQVTM and CDR2 is ANQGSEA. The CDR3 loop is CSVTGTVFSSWSDTEAFF. DNA of the CDR3: TGCAGCGTCACCGGGACAGTCTTTTCCTCTTGGTCGGACACTGAAGCTTTCTTT.

The V gene is TRBV14, the J gene TRBJ2-7; D may match TRBD1 or TRBD2 (6 bases each). Germline V gene data show CDR1 as SGHDN and CDR2 as FVKESK. Deletions cut 4 bases from V and 6 bases from J, with 7 bases between. The CDR3 is made up of 11 amino acids. The CDR3 loop reads CASSRGAEQYF. The CDR3 region has the DNA TGTGCCAGCAGCCGGGGGGCCGAGCAGTACTTC.

V is TRBV25-1 and J is TRBJ1-1, with D possibly being TRBD1 (5 bases). This CDR3 is 13 amino acids long. Germline CDR1 MGHDK, CDR2 SYGVNS. Trimming shortened V by 5 bases and J by 1 base, and 8 bases separated the two germline ends. The CDR3 DNA reads TGTGCCAGCAGTACAGGTCAGAACACTGAAGCTTTCTTT. It codes for CASSTGQNTEAFF.

The rearrangement uses TRBV28 and TRBJ1-1, with 9 bases matching TRBD1. Per germline, CDR1 MDHEN and CDR2 SYDVKM. The V segment lost 4 bases and the J segment 1 base; nucleotides outside the gene matches: 22. The CDR3 consists of 21 residues. CDR3 loop: CASSSFFRGDREGVWNTEAFF. CDR3 bases: TGTGCCAGCAGTTCGTTCTTTCGCGGGGACAGGGAAGGAGTTTGGAACACTGAAGCTTTCTTT.

This chain connects TRBV4-1 to TRBJ1-4; unclear D gene. The germline V gene has CDR1 MGHRA and CDR2 YSYEKL. The CDR3 is made up of 14 amino acids. Trimming cost V 2 bases and J 11 bases, with 15 bases left between them. The DNA of the CDR3 is TGCGCCAGCAGCCAACCCCAGAAAGATGCGAAACTGTTTTTT. Translation: CASSQPQKDAKLFF.

The DNA for the CDR3 is TGTGCCAGCAGCTTAGGCCGCGGCAGTCATAGCTCCTACGAGCAGTACTTC. It encodes CASSLGRGSHSSYEQYF. The gene calls are TRBV11-2 and TRBJ2-7; D unresolved. Germline CDR1 SGHAT, CDR2 FQNNGV. Trimming left V 1 base short and J 0 bases short, with 16 bases between. CDR3 length: 17 amino acids.

The chain employs TRBV7-2 and TRBJ2-1; D could derive from TRBD1 or TRBD2 (5 bases each). The germline V and J ends were trimmed by 5 bases and 7 bases, with 18 bases remaining between them. Germline CDR1 SGHTA, CDR2 FQGNSA. This CDR3 region has 15 residues. CDR3 bases: TGTGCCAGCAGCGACCAACGGGGCCCGGGGAATGAGCAGTTCTTC. It encodes CASSDQRGPGNEQFF.

This CDR3 reads CASSQTGIEQYF. The CDR3 DNA follows: TGCGCCAGCAGCCAGACAGGGATTGAGCAGTACTTC. This rearrangement joins TRBV5-1 to TRBJ2-7; 7 bases align to TRBD1. The CDR3 contains 12 residues. Germline trimming cut 4 bases from V and 7 bases from J; bases unmatched to any gene: 5. Germline V lookup: CDR1 SGHRS, CDR2 YFSETQ.

The rearrangement joins TRBV20-1 to TRBJ1-2; D unclear. V lost 2 bases and J 6 bases, leaving 1 base between the germline ends. The CDR3 sequence is 9 residues long. Germline values: CDR1 DFQATT, CDR2 SNEGSKA (reference sequence). The CDR3 loop reads CSARNGYTF. The CDR3 DNA reads as TGCAGTGCTAGAAATGGCTACACCTTC.